This record concerns one T cell receptor beta chain sequence. This clonotype appeared a few times. Its antigen target is currently unknown. Per-base quality was not reported, and no clone a single base away is much larger than it. This specimen belongs to a study of T-cell memory formation after mild COVID-19 (dated by TCRdb to the early 2020s). Study-wide context: Most TCR sequence clusters were specific to one of the two donors. T-cell clones expanding and contracting after mild COVID-19 in a couple of donors were tracked by longitudinal TCRalpha and TCRbeta repertoire sequencing. The cohort was made up of two young adult volunteers, one female and one male, who were previously healthy. The paper as a whole reports these results and caveats: The second-wave clones that peaked on day 37 were not confirmed to be SARS-CoV-2 specific. The detection of some responding clones in pre-infection memory suggests that pre-existing cross-reactive memory T cells joined the SARS-CoV-2 response. From day 15 to 85, contracting clones showed balanced CD4/CD8 phenotypes, whereas a second wave of clones that expanded from day 15 to 37 leaned towards CD4+. Contracting CD4+ clones were located mainly in the CM and EM memory subsets, whereas CD8+ clones were found to be enriched in EMRA. The study included only a couple of mild cases, and larger cohorts that include severe cases with pre-infection samples were judged to be necessary.

V lost 5 bases and J lost 7 bases; the stretch between them is 23 bases long. CDR1 and CDR2 (MGHRA, YSYEKL) derive from the germline V gene. The CDR3 holds 16 amino acids from the cysteine to the phenylalanine. The read is trimmed to its CDR3 DNA, 48 bases read in frame from base 1. The sequencer was an Illumina NovaSeq 6000. Using 5'RACE with constant-segment primers, TCRalpha and TCRbeta cDNA libraries were constructed, with sample barcodes and unique molecular identifiers added in the process. Trizol reagent was used to extract RNA from every sample. The libraries were amplified in two PCR steps, and the second step added a second sample barcode and Illumina TruSeq adapters. Sequencing of the libraries was done on an Illumina NovaSeq, producing 2 x 150 bp paired-end reads. The authors processed their data as follows. Demultiplexing of reads and collapsing into UMI-guided consensus sequences were performed with migec v1.2.7. Using mixcr v2.1.11, the UMI consensuses were aligned to TRA and TRB V and J templates and assembled into clonotypes. Clonotypes were classified as expanded or contracted when called significant by both edgeR and NoisET, with noise models trained on biological replicates. For edgeR calls, the thresholds were a false discovery rate-adjusted p below 0.01 and a log2 fold-change of 1. As an exploratory analysis of dynamics, PCA with hierarchical clustering was applied to max-normalized trajectories of the 1000 most abundant clonotypes. Separately sequenced CD4+ and CD8+ repertoires were used to assign the CD4 or CD8 phenotype of responding clones. TCRdb reran the public reads through fastp at Q25 and MiXCR, keeping productive beta chains. Each entry is one CDR3 protein sequence, shown with its most common DNA and genes. V and J calls and clone size were set by TCRdb, not the authors. This sample gives roughly 190,000 distinct CDR3 sequences in total; about 10% of them show up just once. Clones ranked in the top ten supply around 3.3% of the sample.

PBMCs were isolated by Ficoll-Paque density gradient centrifugation. The receptor was derived from a man between 18 and 29 years old who had mild COVID-19 (a few samples of this study predate the infection). The sample titles of this study are shuffled in the database, so cell type and time point are left out; the donor was told from shared clones. The receptor chain draws on TRBV4-1 and TRBJ2-5; there is no confident call for the D gene. The sample consisted of PBMCs or a T cell subset sorted from them (not recorded which). The CDR3 amino acid sequence is: CASSLSRGPASGTQYF. The nucleotide sequence is given as TGCGCCAGCAGCTTATCCCGAGGCCCGGCCTCCGGGACCCAGTACTTC.